The source of this T cell receptor (beta chain) is a study of PD-1 blockade in classical Hodgkin lymphoma. Study results and caveats: What drove the repertoire differences, possibly disease activity or prior therapy, has not been defined.

Time point meaning: newly diagnosed, previously untreated cHL patient sample. Purification of CD4+ T cells from thawed PBMCs was achieved by magnetic negative selection. TCRdb keeps only in-frame clones here, not all; method: immunoSEQ multiplex PCR. The table has fewer than 20,000 clones, around 86% seen once. Regarding this clone: What it recognizes is unknown.

In germline, CDR1 is MDHEN, CDR2 SYDVKM. Between the trimmed V and J ends, which lost 5 bases and 7 bases, there was a span of 17 bases. The CDR3 has 14 amino acids. The sample consisted of CD4+ T cells from blood. The receptor was isolated from a human donor with classical Hodgkin lymphoma. This chain joins TRBV28 and TRBJ2-5, with D unresolved. CDR3 protein: CASSPPRAFGTQYF. DNA for the CDR3: TGTGCCAGCAGTCCCCCTCGGGCCTTCGGGACCCAGTACTTC.